These 9 T cell receptor beta chains came from one sample sequenced in a study of identical twins. One entry per CDR3 protein, called by TCRdb with MiXCR from the 5' RACE reads. The sample contains 1.5 million to 2 million distinct CDR3 sequences, less than 40% of which appear only once. Sample: cord blood. Source of these receptors: a newborn girl in good health.

This clonotype was counted between two and nine times. The rearrangement uses TRBV10-3 and TRBJ2-5; no reliable D call. The germline V and J ends were trimmed by 0 bases and 5 bases, with 13 bases remaining between them. Germline V gene sequence: CDR1 ENHRY, CDR2 SYGVKD. The CDR3 contains 15 residues. The CDR3 DNA sequence: TGTGCCATCAGTGAGTCGAAGGCGGCAGGCGAGACCCAGTACTTC. This gives the protein CAISESKAAGETQYF.

This clonotype has a count of ten or more. The chain combines TRBV7-2 with TRBJ2-5, with TRBD2 as a possible D gene (6 bases). This CDR3 spans 18 amino acids. V lost 5 bases to trimming and J lost 2 bases, with 24 bases between them. CDR1 and CDR2 from the germline V gene are SGHTA and FQGNSA. CDR3 amino acids: CASSLSGKAGLRQETQYF. CDR3 coding DNA: TGTGCCAGCAGCCTCTCCGGTAAAGCGGGTCTTCGTCAAGAGACCCAGTACTTC.

Turning to this clonotype: An end of the junction does not agree with germline; a read error may underlie this. As DNA, the CDR3 is TGTGCCGGCAGTTACCGGGACAGGTACTACGAGCAGTACTTC. Translation: CAGSYRDRYYEQYF. The rearrangement uses TRBV6-2 or TRBV6-3 and TRBJ2-7; 8 nucleotides align to TRBD1. CDR3 length equals 14 residues. Germline CDR1 is MNHEY and CDR2 is SVGEGT.

The rearrangement links TRBV28 to TRBJ2-7; D remains unclear. The CDR3 has 11 residues. The germline V gene has CDR1 MDHEN and CDR2 SYDVKM. V was shortened by 4 bases and J by 5 bases, with 6 bases between the two germline ends. The CDR3 sequence: CASSYIDEQYF. DNA of the CDR3: TGTGCCAGCAGTTATATAGACGAGCAGTACTTC.

This clonotype appeared many times. The chain is built from TRBV12-3 or TRBV12-4 and TRBJ1-2, with 7 positions matching TRBD1. Germline trimming cut 2 bases from V and 4 bases from J; bases unmatched to any gene: 1. The length of the CDR3 is 13 residues. As DNA, the CDR3 is TGTGCCAGCAGTTTAAGGACAGGCTATGGCTACACCTTC. Amino acids: CASSLRTGYGYTF.

This chain joins TRBV28 and TRBJ2-4; no clear D. Germline-derived CDR1 and CDR2 are MDHEN and SYDVKM. V shed 6 bases and J shed 5 bases, with 14 bases lying between them. This CDR3 region has 14 residues. The CDR3 DNA is TGTGCCAGCAGATTACACATGGGCCAAAACATTCAGTACTTC. This translates into CASRLHMGQNIQYF.

This clonotype came up many times. This chain joins TRBV28 and TRBJ2-7, with D tentatively TRBD2 (6 bases). Germline assignment: CDR1 MDHEN and CDR2 SYDVKM. The CDR3 has 12 residues. Trimming took off 3 bases at V and 6 bases at J, with 9 bases between the two ends. This CDR3 is CASSLEAGEQYF. In nucleotides, the CDR3 is TGTGCCAGCAGTTTGGAAGCGGGCGAGCAGTACTTC.

This clonotype was recorded a few times. The J gene is TRBJ2-7, the V gene TRBV6-6; D ambiguous. The V and J ends lost 0 bases and 0 bases respectively, with 9 bases between them. CDR1 and CDR2 from the germline V gene are MNHNY and SVGAGI (reference sequence). The CDR3 contains 15 residues. The CDR3, as DNA: TGTGCCAGCAGTTACTCCGGGTGGACCTCCTACGAGCAGTACTTC. It is translated as CASSYSGWTSYEQYF.

This clonotype was seen many times. This sequence joins TRBV20-1 and TRBJ2-3, with D possibly called TRBD1 or TRBD2 (5 bases each). Germline V gene sequence: CDR1 DFQATT, CDR2 SNEGSKA (reference sequence). The V gene lost 3 bases and the J gene lost 8 bases, with 18 bases spanning the gap. This CDR3 comprises 14 residues. CDR3 in amino acids: CSARRLRGTLTQYF. DNA of the CDR3: TGCAGTGCTAGGAGGTTGAGGGGTACCCTTACGCAGTATTTT.